The TCR beta chain under discussion was sequenced for a study of blood T cell repertoires in COVID-19. Overall study: PBMCs, B-cell-depleted T cells, or T cells were the source of the cDNA or gDNA that made up the material.

Germline loops: CDR1 SGHTS, CDR2 YDEGEE. V was shortened by 2 bases and J by 4 bases, with 13 bases between the two germline ends. The CDR3 contains 16 residues. TCRdb keeps only in-frame clones here, not all; method: immunoSEQ multiplex PCR. Of more than 130,000 clones listed, roughly four fifths are singletons. The TCR comes from a woman aged 80 or older in a cohort sampled during active or convalescent COVID-19. The sequenced material came from peripheral blood. The V gene is TRBV5-8, the J gene TRBJ1-6; TRBD1 might be the D (5 bases). CDR3 DNA sequence: TGTGCCAGCAGCTTCCGACCCGGGGGATATAATTCACCCCTCCACTTT. Amino acid sequence: CASSFRPGGYNSPLHF. Based on the CDR3 plus reference TRBV5-8 and TRBJ1-6, the full variable domain is EAGVTQSPTHLIKTRGQQATLRCSPISGHTSVYWYQQALGLGLQFLLWYDEGEERNRGNFPPRFSGRQFPNYSSELNVNALELEDSALYLCASSFRPGGYNSPLHFGNGTRLTVT.